This T cell receptor beta chain emerged from a study of T-cell memory formation after mild COVID-19. Study-level findings and limits: Within pre-infection memory, some responding clones were found, suggesting cross-reactive memory joined. Researchers could not confirm that second-wave clones peaking on day 37 targeted SARS-CoV-2.

MiXCR was run by TCRdb on the 5' RACE reads, yielding one entry per CDR3 protein. Of approximately 560,000 distinct CDR3 sequences listed, around a sixth were seen once; the top ten hold about 7.4%. This clonotype was picked up a small number of times. The antigen remains unidentified. This CDR3 region has 18 residues. Germline V CDR1 and CDR2: MNHNY, SVGAGI (reference sequence). Germline trimming cut 0 bases from V and 4 bases from J; bases unmatched to any gene: 13. Sequenced input: PBMCs or a T cell subset sorted from them (not recorded which). The chain recombines TRBV6-6 with TRBJ2-5, with 8 bases that match TRBD1. The receptor comes from an adult woman who had mild COVID-19 (a few samples of this study predate the infection). Cell type and time point are not known. This CDR3 is CASSYSKGPWQGAETQYF. In DNA form, the CDR3 reads TGTGCCAGCAGTTACTCGAAGGGTCCTTGGCAGGGGGCAGAGACCCAGTACTTC.